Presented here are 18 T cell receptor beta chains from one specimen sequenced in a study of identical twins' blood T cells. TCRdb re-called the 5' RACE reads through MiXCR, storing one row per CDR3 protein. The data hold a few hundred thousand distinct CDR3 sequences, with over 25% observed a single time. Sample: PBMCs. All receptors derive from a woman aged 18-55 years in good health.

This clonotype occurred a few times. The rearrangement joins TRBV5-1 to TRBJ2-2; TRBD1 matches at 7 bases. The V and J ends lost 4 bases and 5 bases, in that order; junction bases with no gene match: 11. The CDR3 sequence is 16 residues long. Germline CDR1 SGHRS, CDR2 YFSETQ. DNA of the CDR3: TGCGCCAGCAGCCCAACGAACAGGGGATGGACCGGGGAGCTGTTTTTT. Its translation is CASSPTNRGWTGELFF. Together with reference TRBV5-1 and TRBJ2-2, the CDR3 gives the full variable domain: KAGVTQTPRYLIKTRGQQVTLSCSPISGHRSVSWYQQTPGQGLQFLFEYFSETQRNKGNFPGRFSGRQFSNSRSEMNVSTLELGDSALYLCASSPTNRGWTGELFFGEGSRLTVL.

CDR3 nucleotides: TGTGCCAGCACGGGACAGGGGTTTGAAAAACTGTTTTTT. Amino acid sequence: CASTGQGFEKLFF. The chain has TRBV27 and TRBJ1-4; 10 nucleotides align to TRBD1. The CDR3 extends over 13 amino acids. Germline V lookup: CDR1 MNHEY, CDR2 SMNVEV (reference sequence). With V trimmed by 7 bases and J by 7 bases, 3 bases remained unmatched.

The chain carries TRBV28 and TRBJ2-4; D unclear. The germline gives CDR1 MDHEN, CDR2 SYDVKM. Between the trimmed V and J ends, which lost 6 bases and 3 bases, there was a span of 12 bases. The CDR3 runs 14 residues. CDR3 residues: CASSNPLGKNIQYF. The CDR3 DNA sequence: TGTGCCAGCAGCAACCCGCTAGGCAAAAACATTCAGTACTTC.

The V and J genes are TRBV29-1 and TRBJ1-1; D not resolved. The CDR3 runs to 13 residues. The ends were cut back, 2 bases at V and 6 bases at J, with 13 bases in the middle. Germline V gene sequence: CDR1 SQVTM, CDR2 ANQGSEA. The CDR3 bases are TGCAGCGTTGAAAGACGGGTTAGTCCTGAAGCTTTCTTT. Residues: CSVERRVSPEAFF.

In nucleotides, the CDR3 is TGCAGCGTTGGCGGCGGCGACAATGAGCAGTTCTTC. This encodes CSVGGGDNEQFF. The V call is TRBV29-1, the J call TRBJ2-1, with D uncertain. The CDR3 spans 12 residues. Germline CDR1 SQVTM, CDR2 ANQGSEA. Trimming took 4 bases from V and 5 from J, leaving 9 bases between them.

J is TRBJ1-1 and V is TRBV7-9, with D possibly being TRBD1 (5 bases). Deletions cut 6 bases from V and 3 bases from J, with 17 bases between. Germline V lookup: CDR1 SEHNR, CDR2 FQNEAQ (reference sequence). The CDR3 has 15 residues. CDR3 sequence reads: CASRPGRGTHTEAFF. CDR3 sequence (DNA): TGTGCCAGCAGACCCGGTCGGGGGACCCACACTGAAGCTTTCTTT.

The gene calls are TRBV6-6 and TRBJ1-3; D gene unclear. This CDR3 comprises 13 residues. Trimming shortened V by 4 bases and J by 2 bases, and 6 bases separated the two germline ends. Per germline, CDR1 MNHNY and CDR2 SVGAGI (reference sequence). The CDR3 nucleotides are TGTGCCAGCAGTTCCGTTCCTGGAAACACCATATATTTT. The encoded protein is CASSSVPGNTIYF.

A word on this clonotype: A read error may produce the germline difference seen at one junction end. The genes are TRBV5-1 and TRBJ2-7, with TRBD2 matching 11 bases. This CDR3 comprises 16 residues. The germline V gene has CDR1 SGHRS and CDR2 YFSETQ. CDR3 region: CSSSSQTSGNPYEQYF. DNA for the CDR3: TGCTCCAGCAGCTCGCAGACTAGCGGGAACCCCTACGAGCAGTACTTC.

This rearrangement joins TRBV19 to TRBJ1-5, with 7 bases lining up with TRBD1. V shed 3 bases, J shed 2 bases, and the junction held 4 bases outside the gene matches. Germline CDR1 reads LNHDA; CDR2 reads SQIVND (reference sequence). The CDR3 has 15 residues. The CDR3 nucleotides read TGTGCCAGTAGTATGTGGACAGGCCGCAATCAGCCCCAGCATTTT. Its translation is CASSMWTGRNQPQHF.

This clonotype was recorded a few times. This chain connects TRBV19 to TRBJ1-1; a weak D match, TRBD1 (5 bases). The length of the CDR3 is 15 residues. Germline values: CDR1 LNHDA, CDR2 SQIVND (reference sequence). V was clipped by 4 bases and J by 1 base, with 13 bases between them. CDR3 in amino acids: CASSTAGTGNTEAFF. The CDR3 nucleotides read TGTGCCAGTAGTACGGCCGGGACGGGGAACACTGAAGCTTTCTTT.

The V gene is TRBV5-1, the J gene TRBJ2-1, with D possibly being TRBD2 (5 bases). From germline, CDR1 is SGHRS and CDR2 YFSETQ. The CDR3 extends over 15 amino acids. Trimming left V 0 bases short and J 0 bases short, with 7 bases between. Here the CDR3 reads CASSLEDYSYNEQFF. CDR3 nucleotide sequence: TGCGCCAGCAGCTTGGAAGACTACTCCTACAATGAGCAGTTCTTC.

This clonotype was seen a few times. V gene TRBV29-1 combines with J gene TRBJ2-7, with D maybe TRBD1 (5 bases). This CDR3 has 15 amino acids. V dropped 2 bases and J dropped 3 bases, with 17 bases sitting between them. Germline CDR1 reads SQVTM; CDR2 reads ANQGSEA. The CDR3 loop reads CSVERWQGAGYEQYF. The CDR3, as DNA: TGCAGCGTTGAAAGGTGGCAAGGGGCTGGCTACGAGCAGTACTTC.

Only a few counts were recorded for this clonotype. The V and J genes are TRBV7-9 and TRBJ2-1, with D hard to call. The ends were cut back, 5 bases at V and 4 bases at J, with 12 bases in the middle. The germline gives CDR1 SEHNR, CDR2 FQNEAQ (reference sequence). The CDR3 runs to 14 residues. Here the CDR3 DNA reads TGTGCCAGCAGCCCGGGCCGCCTTTACAATGAGCAGTTCTTC. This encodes CASSPGRLYNEQFF. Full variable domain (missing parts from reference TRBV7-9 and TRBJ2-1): DTGVSQNPRHKITKRGQNVTFRCDPISEHNRLYWYRQTLGQGPEFLTYFQNEAQLEKSRLLSDRFSAERPKGSFSTLEIQRTEQGDSAMYLCASSPGRLYNEQFFGPGTRLTVL.

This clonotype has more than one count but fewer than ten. This CDR3 is CASRRLGFDNTEAFF. CDR3 coding DNA: TGTGCCAGCAGACGCCTGGGGTTTGATAACACTGAAGCTTTCTTT. The gene calls are TRBV27 and TRBJ1-1; D unresolved. V dropped 6 bases and J dropped 2 bases, with 16 bases sitting between them. CDR3 length: 15 residues. Germline CDR1 reads MNHEY; CDR2 reads SMNVEV (reference sequence).

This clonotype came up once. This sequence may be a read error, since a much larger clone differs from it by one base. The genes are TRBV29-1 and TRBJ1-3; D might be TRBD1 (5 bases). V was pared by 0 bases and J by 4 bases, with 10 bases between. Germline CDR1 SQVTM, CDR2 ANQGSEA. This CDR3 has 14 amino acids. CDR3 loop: CSVEDPGAGNTIYF. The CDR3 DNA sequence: TGCAGCGTTGAAGATCCCGGGGCAGGAAACACCATATATTTT.

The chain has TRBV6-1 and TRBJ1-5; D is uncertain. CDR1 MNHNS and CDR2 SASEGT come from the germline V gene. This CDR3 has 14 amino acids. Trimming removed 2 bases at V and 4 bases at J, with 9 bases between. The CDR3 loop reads CASSEMSVNQPQHF. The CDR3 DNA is TGTGCCAGCAGTGAAATGAGCGTGAATCAGCCCCAGCATTTT.

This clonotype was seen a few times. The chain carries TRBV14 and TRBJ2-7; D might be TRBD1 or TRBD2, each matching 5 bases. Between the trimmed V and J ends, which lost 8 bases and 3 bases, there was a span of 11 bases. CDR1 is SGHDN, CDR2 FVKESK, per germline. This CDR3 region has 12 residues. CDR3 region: CASGTAGYEQYF. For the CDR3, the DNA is TGTGCCAGCGGGACCGCTGGCTACGAGCAGTACTTC.

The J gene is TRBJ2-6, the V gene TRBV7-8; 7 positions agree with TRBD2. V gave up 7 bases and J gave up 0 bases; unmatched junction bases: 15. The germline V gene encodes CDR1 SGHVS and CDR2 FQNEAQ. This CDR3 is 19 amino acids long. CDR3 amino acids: CASNQRETGLHSGANVLTF. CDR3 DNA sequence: TGTGCCAGCAACCAAAGAGAGACGGGACTACACTCTGGGGCCAACGTCCTGACTTTC.